This TCR beta chain was sequenced for a study of T cell changes during pregnancy in multiple sclerosis. Using immunoSEQ multiplex PCR, the repertoire was profiled, and TCRdb retains in-frame clones only, with some absent. This table holds tens of thousands of clones, around 92% found once. From germline, CDR1 is SGHKS and CDR2 YYEKEE (reference sequence). J lost 3 bases, V lost 6 bases, and 9 bases had no gene match. The CDR3 loop spans 15 amino acids. The source material was peripheral blood, sampled after pregnancy. The TCR originated in a female donor with multiple sclerosis, enrolled in a pregnancy study. The J gene is TRBJ2-1, the V gene TRBV5-5, with 7 bases aligning to TRBD1. The CDR3 sequence: CASTLGQDLYNEQFF. CDR3 bases: TGTGCCAGCACCCTCGGACAGGACCTCTACAATGAGCAGTTCTTC.